The 22 T cell receptor beta chains below all came from one sample that was sequenced in a study of blood T cell repertoires in COVID-19. Produced via immunoSEQ multiplex PCR; TCRdb's table is partial and in-frame only. The top ten hold over 15% of the sample, which has around 72,000 clones, 70% to 90% seen once. Material: peripheral blood. The receptors stem from a woman of 80 years or more with acute or convalescent COVID-19.

The chain's CDR3 is CATRPGLAGVMSTDTQYF. The CDR3 DNA reads TGTGCCACCAGGCCGGGACTAGCGGGGGTCATGAGCACAGATACGCAGTATTTT. V and J are TRBV24-1 and TRBJ2-3; 14 bases are shared with TRBD2. With V trimmed by 7 bases and J by 0 bases, 8 bases remained unmatched. Germline lookup yields CDR1 KGHDR and CDR2 SFDVKD. This CDR3 region has 18 residues.

This rearrangement joins TRBV24-1 to TRBJ2-3, with 9 bases that match TRBD2. This CDR3 spans 20 amino acids. The V gene end was trimmed by 4 bases and the J gene end by 4 bases; junction bases not matched to a gene: 20. CDR1 is KGHDR, CDR2 SFDVKD, per germline. Here the CDR3 reads CATSERGLATPHTKSDTQYF. In nucleotides, the CDR3 is TGTGCCACCAGTGAAAGGGGACTAGCAACCCCACACACGAAGTCAGATACGCAGTATTTT.

The chain recombines TRBV10-1 with TRBJ1-1, with 9 nucleotides matching TRBD1. Germline loops: CDR1 WNHNN, CDR2 SYGVQD (reference sequence). V dropped 6 bases and J dropped 5; count of bases not matched to a gene: 7. The CDR3 runs to 14 residues. CDR3 coding DNA: TGCGCCAGCAGCACCGGGACAGGGTTTACTGAAGCTTTCTTT. Translating it yields CASSTGTGFTEAFF.

The chain uses TRBV7-2 and TRBJ2-1, with D possibly TRBD2 on 6 matching bases. CDR1 is SGHTA and CDR2 is FQGNSA in the germline V gene. The CDR3 contains 14 residues. Trimming shortened V by 7 bases and J by 3 bases, and 13 bases separated the two germline ends. The CDR3 here is CASTSGAVYNEQFF. The CDR3 nucleotides are TGTGCCAGCACTTCGGGAGCCGTCTACAATGAGCAGTTCTTC. The whole variable domain, remainder taken from reference TRBV7-2 and TRBJ2-1, is GAGVSQSPSNKVTEKGKDVELRCDPISGHTALYWYRQSLGQGLEFLIYFQGNSAPDKSGLPSDRFSAERTGGSVSTLTIQRTQQEDSAVYLCASTSGAVYNEQFFGPGTRLTVL.

The rearrangement joins TRBV5-6 to TRBJ1-5, with D tentatively TRBD1 (6 bases). V was shortened by 3 bases and J by 2 bases, with 18 bases between the two germline ends. Germline values: CDR1 SGHDT, CDR2 YYEEEE. The CDR3 consists of 17 residues. The CDR3 bases are TGTGCCAGCAGCTCTTGGGGGGGGGCGAGTGGCAATCAGCCCCAGCATTTT. It codes for CASSSWGGASGNQPQHF.

The gene calls are TRBV2 and TRBJ2-2; 12 bases align to TRBD2. This CDR3 has 16 residues. V trimming: 4 bases; J trimming: 5 bases; junction bases outside the gene matches: 5. CDR1 is SNHLY, CDR2 FYNNEI, per germline. This CDR3 reads CASSATGLAGTGELFF. The CDR3 DNA reads TGTGCCAGCAGTGCCACCGGACTAGCGGGAACCGGGGAGCTGTTTTTT.

V and J are TRBV19 and TRBJ1-2, with D unclear. Germline V gene sequence: CDR1 LNHDA, CDR2 SQIVND (reference sequence). Trimming left V 1 base short and J 0 bases short, with 6 bases between. This CDR3 spans 14 amino acids. The CDR3 sequence: CASSIVLTNYGYTF. The CDR3 bases are TGTGCCAGTAGTATAGTACTGACTAACTATGGCTACACCTTC.

The chain joins TRBV7-2 to TRBJ1-2; D is undetermined. The CDR3 sequence is 13 residues long. In germline, CDR1 is SGHTA, CDR2 FQGNSA. V was pared by 1 base and J by 5 bases, with 8 bases between. DNA of the CDR3: TGTGCCAGCAGCTTAGTTGGACTATATGGCTACACCTTC. This sequence encodes CASSLVGLYGYTF.

This clone was observed once. The DNA of the CDR3 is TGTGCCACCAGCACTAGGACTAGCGGGAGGGATAACAATGAGCAGTTCTTC. The encoded protein is CATSTRTSGRDNNEQFF. The chain couples TRBV15 to TRBJ2-1; 15 positions agree with TRBD2. Germline V CDR1 and CDR2: LNHNV, YYDKDF (reference sequence). The CDR3 is 17 amino acids. The junction had 6 bases not matched to a gene; V was cut back by 4 bases and J by 5 bases.

This clone was counted a few times. CDR3 sequence: CASSQGPAQGTEAFF. The CDR3 DNA is TGCGCCAGCAGCCAAGGTCCGGCTCAGGGAACTGAAGCTTTCTTT. The J gene is TRBJ1-1, the V gene TRBV4-1, with a possible D match to TRBD1 (5 bases). V dropped 1 base and J dropped 5 bases, with 14 bases sitting between them. Germline CDR1 and CDR2: MGHRA and YSYEKL. CDR3 size: 15 residues.

This sequence joins TRBV2 and TRBJ1-5, with TRBD1 as a possible D gene (6 bases). This CDR3 spans 14 amino acids. Germline CDR1 is SNHLY and CDR2 is FYNNEI. The germline V and J ends were trimmed by 2 bases and 5 bases, with 10 bases remaining between them. CDR3 residues: CASSELAGDQPQHF. The CDR3, as DNA: TGTGCCAGCAGTGAATTGGCAGGGGATCAGCCCCAGCATTTT.

This rearrangement joins TRBV4-1 to TRBJ1-4, with D maybe TRBD1 (6 bases). Germline V gene lookup returns CDR1 MGHRA and CDR2 YSYEKL. The V end was cut by 0 bases, the J end by 4 bases, with 9 bases between. This CDR3 has 15 residues. The DNA for the CDR3 is TGCGCCAGCAGCCAAGAACAGGGTTTTAATGAAAAACTGTTTTTT. This encodes CASSQEQGFNEKLFF.

This sequence joins TRBV20-1 and TRBJ1-2, with D possibly matching TRBD1 (5 bases). Germline CDR1 and CDR2: DFQATT and SNEGSKA (reference sequence). V lost 3 bases and J 8 bases, leaving 10 bases between the germline ends. The CDR3 covers 11 residues. CDR3 protein: CSASRDGGYTF. In DNA, the CDR3 is TGCAGTGCTAGCAGGGATGGGGGCTACACCTTC.

The table lists this clone with a count of one. The CDR3: CASSLRTDRTSNQPQHF. CDR3 DNA: TGTGCCAGCAGCTTGAGGACAGACCGGACTTCCAATCAGCCCCAGCATTTT. V usage is TRBV5-5 and J usage is TRBJ1-5, with D possibly matching TRBD1 (6 bases). Germline CDR1 and CDR2: SGHKS and YYEKEE (reference sequence). The CDR3 covers 17 residues. V dropped 1 base and J dropped 3 bases, with 17 bases sitting between them.

The V call is TRBV4-1, the J call TRBJ1-1, with a possible D match to TRBD1 (6 bases). Looked up from germline, CDR1 is MGHRA and CDR2 is YSYEKL. The V and J ends lost 0 bases and 0 bases respectively, with 20 bases between them. The CDR3 has 19 amino acids. The CDR3 region has the DNA TGCGCCAGCAGCCAAGAAAATTTACGAAGGGACATCATGAACACTGAAGCTTTCTTT. Translating it yields CASSQENLRRDIMNTEAFF.

The rearrangement joins TRBV6-2 or TRBV6-3 to TRBJ2-3, with TRBD2 identical over 10 bases. After removal of 1 base from V and 2 bases from J, the junction contained 9 bases not matched to a gene. CDR1 and CDR2 (germline): MNHEY, SVGEGT. This CDR3 is built from 18 residues. The CDR3 loop reads CASSYFNPGTSVTDTQYF. The CDR3 nucleotides are TGTGCCAGCAGTTACTTCAATCCCGGGACTAGCGTCACAGATACGCAGTATTTT.

The chain has TRBV7-9 and TRBJ2-7; maybe TRBD2 (6 bases). The CDR3 has 13 residues. Trimming took 5 bases from V and 3 from J, leaving 11 bases between them. Germline V gene lookup returns CDR1 SEHNR and CDR2 FQNEAQ (reference sequence). The DNA for the CDR3 is TGTGCCAGCAGCACCGGGACTTTCTACGAGCAGTACTTC. This translates into CASSTGTFYEQYF.

The CDR3 loop is CALVAGGPGYNEQFF. In nucleotides, the CDR3 is TGTGCCCTGGTGGCGGGAGGGCCTGGGTACAATGAGCAGTTCTTC. The chain links TRBV30 to TRBJ2-1; the match to TRBD2 covers 9 bases. This CDR3 is built from 15 residues. Unmatched junction bases numbered 12, after V lost 8 bases and J lost 4 bases. Germline CDR1 and CDR2: GTSNPN and SVGIG (reference sequence).

This clone was observed a handful of times. This chain joins TRBV24-1 and TRBJ2-1; 7 bases map to TRBD2. Germline CDR1 reads KGHDR; CDR2 reads SFDVKD. The CDR3 is made up of 17 amino acids. Trimming cost V 3 bases and J 4 bases; bases outside gene matches: 11. The DNA for the CDR3 is TGTGCCACCAGTGATCCGAGTGGACTAGACCAATACAATGAGCAGTTCTTC. As protein: CATSDPSGLDQYNEQFF.

This chain uses TRBV11-2 with TRBJ1-1; the D is unclear. From germline, CDR1 is SGHAT and CDR2 FQNNGV. CDR3 length: 12 amino acids. V gave up 2 bases and J gave up 1 base, with 2 bases separating them. The CDR3 region has the DNA TGTGCCAGCAGCTTACAGAACACTGAAGCTTTCTTT. Its protein is CASSLQNTEAFF.

The V call is TRBV6-5, the J call TRBJ2-1; 8 bases are shared with TRBD2. The J segment lost 8 bases and the V segment lost 6 bases, leaving 6 bases of the junction unmatched. From germline, CDR1 is MNHEY and CDR2 SVGAGI. CDR3 length equals 13 residues. CDR3 in amino acids: CASRDSGIDEQFF. As DNA, the CDR3 is TGTGCCAGCAGAGATAGCGGGATAGATGAGCAGTTCTTC.

The rearrangement uses TRBV3-1 (or the pseudogene TRBV3-2) and TRBJ1-1; 9 nucleotides match TRBD1. V was clipped by 3 bases and J by 4 bases; unmatched bases: 15. Germline CDR1 is LGHDT and CDR2 is YNNKEL (reference sequence). This CDR3 is built from 18 residues. CDR3 sequence reads: CASSQEPPGQGHPTEAFF. The CDR3 bases are TGTGCCAGCAGCCAGGAACCGCCGGGACAGGGTCACCCCACTGAAGCTTTCTTT.